This TCR beta chain is drawn from a study of OX40 agonist ivuxolimab in advanced cancers. Study overall: Treatment of patients was with ivuxolimab, an agonistic anti-OX40 (CD134) antibody. Notes on the study in general: Antigens targeted by the expanded peripheral T cells were not determined. At doses 0.1 to 3.0 mg/kg, CD4+ and CD8+ clones expanded.

The data were produced by immunoSEQ multiplex PCR, yet TCRdb's version contains in-frame clones alone and is incomplete. The sample lists about 50,000 clones, 88% seen once, with roughly three fifths in the top ten. This clone was picked up a small number of times. The antigen remains undetermined. The CDR3 extends over 13 amino acids. CDR1 and CDR2 (germline): MGHDK, SYGVNS. V gave up 4 bases and J gave up 4 bases, with 10 bases separating them. Sample: CD4+ or CD8+ T cells sorted from blood, taken in a trial of the OX40 agonist ivuxolimab. The chain is built from TRBV25-1 and TRBJ1-2; D may be TRBD1 (5 bases). This TCR derives from an adult with an advanced solid tumor such as melanoma, head and neck, liver or kidney cancer. CDR3 sequence reads: CASSGETAYGYTF. The CDR3 nucleotides read TGTGCCAGCAGTGGGGAGACAGCCTATGGCTACACCTTC.